The 16 T cell receptor beta chains below come from one sample, sequenced in a study of T cell changes during pregnancy in multiple sclerosis. The method was immunoSEQ multiplex PCR; TCRdb's version includes in-frame clones alone and lacks a portion of them. The sample has tens of thousands of clones, 85% to 95% seen once. The sample was peripheral blood, taken in the second trimester of pregnancy. The source is a female donor in good health, enrolled as a control in a pregnancy study.

V gene TRBV2 combines with J gene TRBJ1-5, with D possibly matching TRBD1 (5 bases). The CDR3 has 13 residues. Germline V CDR1 and CDR2: SNHLY, FYNNEI. The V and J ends lost 7 bases and 7 bases respectively, with 14 bases between them. The DNA of the CDR3 is TGTGCCAGCAATTACAGGATTGGGCAGCCCCAGCATTTT. This gives the protein CASNYRIGQPQHF. Based on the CDR3 plus reference TRBV2 and TRBJ1-5, the full variable domain is EPEVTQTPSHQVTQMGQEVILRCVPISNHLYFYWYRQILGQKVEFLVSFYNNEISEKSEIFDDQFSVERPDGSNFTLKIRSTKLEDSAMYFCASNYRIGQPQHFGDGTRLSIL.

The V gene is TRBV7-9, the J gene TRBJ1-5; 10 nucleotides match TRBD1. Germline V gene data show CDR1 as SEHNR and CDR2 as FQNEAQ (reference sequence). V lost 1 base, J lost 2 bases, and 5 bases stayed unmatched. The CDR3 sequence is 17 residues long. This chain's CDR3 is CASSLDDRGPGNQPQHF. The CDR3 DNA is TGTGCCAGCAGCTTAGACGACAGGGGGCCGGGCAATCAGCCCCAGCATTTT.

The V call is TRBV27, the J call TRBJ2-2; 8 bases map to TRBD1. Germline V gene lookup returns CDR1 MNHEY and CDR2 SMNVEV (reference sequence). This CDR3 spans 15 amino acids. The V and J ends lost 2 bases and 4 bases, in that order; junction bases with no gene match: 3. DNA for the CDR3: TGTGCCAGCAGTTTAATGACAGGGGTCACCGGGGAGCTGTTTTTT. Its protein product is CASSLMTGVTGELFF.

The chain uses TRBV5-5 and TRBJ1-2; tentative D call: TRBD1 (6 bases). The germline V gene encodes CDR1 SGHKS and CDR2 YYEKEE (reference sequence). V was shortened by 3 bases and J by 3 bases, with 18 bases between the two germline ends. The CDR3 length is 16 residues. The CDR3 loop reads CASSWGQGNRDYGYTF. Here the CDR3 DNA reads TGTGCCAGCAGCTGGGGCCAGGGAAACAGGGACTATGGCTACACCTTC.

The rearrangement joins TRBV6-6 to TRBJ1-5, with 8 bases lining up with TRBD1. Germline V gene sequence: CDR1 MNHNY, CDR2 SVGAGI (reference sequence). The ends lost 6 bases at V and 1 base at J; junction bases unmatched: 5. CDR3 length: 15 amino acids. Here the CDR3 reads CASRRQGSSNQPQHF. In DNA, the CDR3 is TGTGCCAGCAGAAGACAGGGGAGCAGCAATCAGCCCCAGCATTTT.

The chain recombines TRBV5-1 with TRBJ2-2; D not resolved. Germline CDR1 is SGHRS and CDR2 is YFSETQ. The CDR3 totals 12 residues. V was cut by 0 bases and J by 7 bases, with 4 bases left in between. The CDR3 nucleotides read TGCGCCAGCAGCTTGGAATACGGGGAGCTGTTTTTT. This translates into CASSLEYGELFF.

In DNA form, the CDR3 reads TGTGCCAGCAGCGTGGCGGGGGGGCTGCGAGAGACCCAGTACTTC. Protein sequence: CASSVAGGLRETQYF. The gene calls are TRBV9 and TRBJ2-5, with 9 bases identical to TRBD2. Unmatched junction bases numbered 6, after V lost 2 bases and J lost 4 bases. The CDR3 is 15 residues long. The germline V gene encodes CDR1 SGDLS and CDR2 YYNGEE.

The J gene is TRBJ2-7, the V gene TRBV19, with 7 bases identical to TRBD1. This CDR3 spans 11 amino acids. Germline lookup yields CDR1 LNHDA and CDR2 SQIVND (reference sequence). V was pared by 8 bases and J by 2 bases, with 0 bases of the junction left unmatched. The CDR3 DNA reads TGTGCCAGTGGACAGGCCTACGAGCAGTACTTC. Its protein is CASGQAYEQYF. Complete variable domain (other parts from reference TRBV19 and TRBJ2-7): DGGITQSPKYLFRKEGQNVTLSCEQNLNHDAMYWYRQDPGQGLRLIYYSQIVNDFQKGDIAEGYSVSREKKESFPLTVTSAQKNPTAFYLCASGQAYEQYFGPGTRLTVT.

The chain employs TRBV6-6 and TRBJ2-7, with TRBD1 identical over 8 bases. V was pared by 2 bases and J by 1 base, with 4 bases of the junction left unmatched. CDR1 is MNHNY and CDR2 is SVGAGI in the germline V gene (reference sequence). The CDR3 is 15 residues long. CDR3 amino acids: CASSYQGAGSYEQYF. The CDR3 DNA reads as TGTGCCAGCAGTTACCAGGGGGCAGGATCCTACGAGCAGTACTTC.

V usage is TRBV6-5 and J usage is TRBJ2-7, with 12 bases fitting TRBD1. CDR3 length: 16 amino acids. Trimming removed 2 bases from V and 2 bases from J; junction bases left unmatched: 4. From germline, CDR1 is MNHEY and CDR2 SVGAGI. This chain's CDR3 is CASSYRGQGAPYEQYF. CDR3 sequence (DNA): TGTGCCAGCAGTTACAGGGGACAGGGGGCCCCCTACGAGCAGTACTTC.

The chain joins TRBV9 to TRBJ2-3; tentatively, D is TRBD1 (7 bases). This CDR3 is built from 16 residues. V was shortened by 4 bases and J by 4 bases, with 19 bases between the two germline ends. The germline CDR1 and CDR2 sequences are SGDLS and YYNGEE. CDR3 nucleotides: TGTGCCAGCAGCCCTCGCGGACAGGAGGGGCCAGATACGCAGTATTTT. Translating gives CASSPRGQEGPDTQYF.

The CDR3 loop reads CATSRDGTLLQSEQFF. In DNA, the CDR3 is TGTGCCACCAGCAGAGATGGGACTCTGCTTCAAAGTGAGCAGTTCTTC. V and J are TRBV15 and TRBJ2-1; a weak D match, TRBD2 (6 bases). Germline V CDR1 and CDR2: LNHNV, YYDKDF (reference sequence). This CDR3 is 16 amino acids long. The V end was cut by 0 bases, the J end by 9 bases, with 18 bases between.

The CDR3 loop reads CASSLVRGRTGNTIYF. For the CDR3, the DNA is TGTGCCAGCAGCTTAGTCAGGGGGCGTACTGGAAACACCATATATTTT. J is TRBJ1-3 and V is TRBV5-5, with 8 bases lining up with TRBD1. V lost 2 bases and J lost 2; bases outside the gene matches: 6. The germline V gene encodes CDR1 SGHKS and CDR2 YYEKEE (reference sequence). CDR3 length equals 16 residues.

J is TRBJ1-6 and V is TRBV18; the match to TRBD1 covers 7 bases. Germline CDR1 reads KGHSH; CDR2 reads LQKENI. CDR3 length equals 14 residues. The trim removed 10 bases at V and 3 bases at J, leaving 6 bases unmatched. Here the CDR3 reads CANSDRNYNSPLHF. The CDR3 DNA follows: TGTGCCAACTCGGACAGGAACTATAATTCACCCCTCCACTTT.

The chain recombines TRBV4-3 with TRBJ1-4; possible D gene TRBD1, 6 bases. Germline CDR1 and CDR2: LGHNA and YSLEER. The CDR3 sequence is 14 residues long. V was clipped by 1 base and J by 7 bases, with 10 bases between them. CDR3 sequence: CASSQGTATEKLFF. The CDR3 DNA reads as TGCGCCAGCAGCCAAGGGACAGCAACTGAAAAACTGTTTTTT.

CDR3 in DNA: TGTGCCAGCAGTTCCTGGGAAGACAGGGGGACGGATGAGCAGTTCTTC. Residues: CASSSWEDRGTDEQFF. The chain employs TRBV7-3 and TRBJ2-1; TRBD1 matches at 9 bases. CDR1 and CDR2 from the germline V gene are SGHTA and FQGTGA. This CDR3 has 16 amino acids. The J segment lost 8 bases and the V segment lost 6 bases, leaving 14 bases of the junction unmatched.